Sequencing of this TCR beta chain was carried out in a study of monozygotic twins with inflammatory bowel disease. Using the 5' RACE reads, TCRdb records one entry per CDR3 protein without DNA. The sample yields around 150,000 distinct CDR3 sequences, of which the top ten take up over 2.5%. Germline loops: CDR1 DFQATT, CDR2 SNEGSKA (reference sequence). The CDR3 extends over 16 amino acids. The sample consisted of blood. The TCR sequence derives from a human donor with ulcerative colitis or Crohn's disease, or a healthy co-twin of an affected twin (not recorded which). The V gene is TRBV20-1, the J gene TRBJ2-3. CDR3 loop: CSANNKGRRFTDTQYF.